The source of this TCR beta chain is a study of blood T cell repertoires in COVID-19. Study background: Acute-phase and convalescent COVID-19 samples originated in the United States, Italy and Spain. T cells, B-cell-depleted T cells, or PBMCs provided the cDNA or gDNA that served as material.

This clone was counted a few times. Only in-frame clones appear in the TCRdb table, and some are missing; sequencing was by immunoSEQ multiplex PCR. The sample records 63,000 or so clones, nearly 90% being singletons. V trimming: 5 bases; J trimming: 8 bases; junction bases outside the gene matches: 6. CDR1 and CDR2 (germline): WNHNN, SYGVQD (reference sequence). This CDR3 comprises 14 residues. The chain recombines TRBV10-1 with TRBJ2-1; 10 nucleotides line up with TRBD2. The source is a man between 60 and 75 years old with acute or convalescent COVID-19. Material for sequencing was peripheral blood. CDR3 coding DNA: TGCGCCAGCAGTAAGCGGGGGGGCCCGGATGAGCAGTTCTTC. This translates into CASSKRGGPDEQFF.